This T cell receptor beta chain was retrieved from a study of regulatory T cells in long-lasting Graves disease. Study as a whole: For under 3 months, newly diagnosed Graves' patients had been taking antithyroid drugs. Regarding the study as a whole: Shared public clonotypes totalled 2,741 in persistent patients, compared with just under 1,000 in new patients.

A remark on this clonotype: Its antigen remains unknown. A clone one base away is much larger, so this may be a read error.

The sample's time point: newly diagnosed GD, antithyroid drugs for less than 3 months. PBMC RNA was the source of the TCR library. There are 14 residues in the CDR3. After removal of 4 bases from V and 7 bases from J, the junction contained 4 bases not matched to a gene. Per the germline V gene, CDR1 is SEHNR and CDR2 is FQNEAQ (reference sequence). TCR beta libraries were built with iRepertoire HTBI primers and Arm-PCR of CDR3 regions. TCRdb reanalysed the multiplex PCR reads using MiXCR and keeps one entry per CDR3 protein. The data hold around 250,000 distinct CDR3 sequences, with 18% observed a single time. The same specimen was also included in a second study, on T cells in Graves' hyperthyroidism and ophthalmopathy.

The TCR sequence derives from a woman under 40 with Graves disease. The V and J genes are TRBV7-9 and TRBJ1-4, with 9 bases lining up with TRBD1. The input for sequencing was peripheral blood mononuclear cells (PBMCs), taken at new diagnosis, from a patient treated with antithyroid drugs. The CDR3 nucleotides read TGTGCCAGCAGCTCAGGACAGGGGTCTGAAAAACTGTTTTTT. Protein sequence: CASSSGQGSEKLFF.